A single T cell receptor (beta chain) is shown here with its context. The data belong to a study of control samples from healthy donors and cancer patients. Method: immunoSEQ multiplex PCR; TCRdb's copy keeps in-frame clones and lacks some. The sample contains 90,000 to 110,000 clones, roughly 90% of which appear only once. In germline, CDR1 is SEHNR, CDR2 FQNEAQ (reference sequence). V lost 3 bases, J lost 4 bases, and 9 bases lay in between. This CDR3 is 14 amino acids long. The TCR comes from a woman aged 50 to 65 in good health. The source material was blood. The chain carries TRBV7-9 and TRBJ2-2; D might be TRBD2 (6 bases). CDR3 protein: CASSFGGRTGELFF. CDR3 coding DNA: TGTGCCAGCAGCTTCGGAGGGCGCACCGGGGAGCTGTTTTTT. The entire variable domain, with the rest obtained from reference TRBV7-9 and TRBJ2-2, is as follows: DTGVSQNPRHKITKRGQNVTFRCDPISEHNRLYWYRQTLGQGPEFLTYFQNEAQLEKSRLLSDRFSAERPKGSFSTLEIQRTEQGDSAMYLCASSFGGRTGELFFGEGSRLTVL.